The 4 T cell receptor beta chains given below trace back to one sample, sequenced in a study of blood T cell repertoires in COVID-19. The data were produced by immunoSEQ multiplex PCR, yet TCRdb's version contains in-frame clones alone and is incomplete. This sample has around 88,000 clones; about 84% occur once, and the top ten carry approximately 12%. Material: peripheral blood. These receptors came from a woman of 80 years or more with acute or convalescent COVID-19.

This clone has a single count. V and J are TRBV9 and TRBJ1-2; the D gene is possibly TRBD1 (6 bases). This CDR3 contains 14 residues. Per germline, CDR1 SGDLS and CDR2 YYNGEE. The germline V and J ends were trimmed by 0 bases and 4 bases, with 10 bases remaining between them. This CDR3 reads CASSVATGSYGYTF. The CDR3 DNA follows: TGTGCCAGCAGCGTAGCTACAGGGAGCTATGGCTACACCTTC.

This clone was detected many times. The chain uses TRBV6-5 and TRBJ1-2, with D possibly being TRBD1 (6 bases). This CDR3 is built from 15 residues. Trimming cost V 0 bases and J 2 bases, with 10 bases left between them. Germline V gene data show CDR1 as MNHEY and CDR2 as SVGAGI. Here the CDR3 reads CASSYSIGGNYGYTF. The CDR3 DNA reads as TGTGCCAGCAGTTACTCGATAGGGGGAAACTATGGCTACACCTTC.

This chain uses TRBV5-6 with TRBJ1-5; a weak D match, TRBD1 (5 bases). Germline V gives CDR1 SGHDT, CDR2 YYEEEE. CDR3 length equals 17 residues. V dropped 2 bases and J dropped 3 bases, with 18 bases sitting between them. Here the CDR3 DNA reads TGTGCCAGCAGCTTCGGGTTAGGGGTATCCATCAATCAGCCCCAGCATTTT. This codes for CASSFGLGVSINQPQHF.

The rearrangement links TRBV19 to TRBJ2-3; D ambiguous. Germline V gene sequence: CDR1 LNHDA, CDR2 SQIVND (reference sequence). This CDR3 contains 13 residues. V was cut by 1 base and J by 3 bases, with 5 bases left in between. This chain's CDR3 is CASSIGRTDTQYF. The CDR3 DNA follows: TGTGCCAGTAGTATAGGGAGAACAGATACGCAGTATTTT.